Below, 24 T cell receptor beta chains from the same sample are listed, as sequenced in a study of blood T cell repertoires in COVID-19. Sequenced by immunoSEQ multiplex PCR; TCRdb stores in-frame clones only, minus some. The sample lists 220,000 or so clones, about 87% occurring once. Sequencing used PBMCs or T cells enriched from blood (not recorded which). The receptors here all came from a man aged 50 to 59 who had been exposed to COVID-19.

For the CDR3, the DNA is TGTGCCAGTAGCGGAACACACCAGGGGCCGAACACTGAAGCTTTCTTT. This translates into CASSGTHQGPNTEAFF. This chain links TRBV19 with TRBJ1-1; perhaps TRBD1 as D (6 bases). Trimming cost V 6 bases and J 1 base, with 18 bases left between them. CDR1 LNHDA and CDR2 SQIVND come from the germline V gene (reference sequence). The CDR3 loop spans 16 amino acids. The variable domain in full, completed from reference TRBV19 and TRBJ1-1, reads DGGITQSPKYLFRKEGQNVTLSCEQNLNHDAMYWYRQDPGQGLRLIYYSQIVNDFQKGDIAEGYSVSREKKESFPLTVTSAQKNPTAFYLCASSGTHQGPNTEAFFGQGTRLTVV.

The rearrangement joins TRBV6-1 to TRBJ1-5; TRBD1 aligns across 7 bases. After removal of 2 bases from V and 2 bases from J, the junction contained 3 bases not matched to a gene. The CDR3 contains 15 residues. Germline loops: CDR1 MNHNS, CDR2 SASEGT. The CDR3 loop is CASSELTGGNQPQHF. CDR3 coding DNA: TGTGCCAGCAGTGAACTAACAGGGGGCAATCAGCCCCAGCATTTT.

The chain has TRBV7-9 and TRBJ1-1; 8 nucleotides agree with TRBD1. J lost 6 bases, V lost 3 bases, and 3 bases had no gene match. The CDR3 sequence is 13 residues long. Germline V gene data show CDR1 as SEHNR and CDR2 as FQNEAQ (reference sequence). The CDR3 sequence is CASSFSGGSEAFF. The CDR3 DNA reads TGTGCCAGCAGCTTTTCAGGGGGCTCTGAAGCTTTCTTT.

This clone was counted a single time. The chain is built from TRBV5-1 and TRBJ1-1; 10 nucleotides agree with TRBD1. The germline CDR1 and CDR2 sequences are SGHRS and YFSETQ. Trimming removed 4 bases from V and 2 bases from J; junction bases left unmatched: 11. This CDR3 contains 17 residues. CDR3 sequence: CASSGTDRGQFNTEAFF. Written as DNA, the CDR3 is TGCGCCAGCAGCGGGACCGACAGGGGGCAATTTAACACTGAAGCTTTCTTT.

V is TRBV12-3 or TRBV12-4 and J is TRBJ2-1, with D unclear. This CDR3 comprises 12 residues. With 6 bases removed from V and 5 bases from J, the gap between germline ends came to 8 bases. The chain's CDR3 is CASSRVHNEQFF. Here the CDR3 DNA reads TGTGCCAGCAGCCGTGTTCACAATGAGCAGTTCTTC.

The chain carries TRBV11-2 and TRBJ1-1; the match to TRBD1 covers 8 bases. V was clipped by 4 bases and J by 8 bases; unmatched bases: 6. The CDR3 totals 13 residues. From germline, CDR1 is SGHAT and CDR2 FQNNGV. CDR3 amino acids: CASSSVRQGEAFF. The CDR3, as DNA: TGTGCCAGCAGCTCTGTCCGACAGGGGGAAGCTTTCTTT.

The V gene is TRBV28, the J gene TRBJ2-1, with 7 bases aligning to TRBD2. CDR3 length: 15 amino acids. Germline CDR1 is MDHEN and CDR2 is SYDVKM. With V trimmed by 6 bases and J by 6 bases, 11 bases remained unmatched. CDR3 sequence: CASRWAGARINEQFF. Here the CDR3 DNA reads TGTGCCAGCAGGTGGGCGGGAGCAAGGATCAATGAGCAGTTCTTC.

The chain carries TRBV19 and TRBJ2-2, with TRBD2 matching 13 bases. Looked up from germline, CDR1 is LNHDA and CDR2 is SQIVND (reference sequence). With V trimmed by 6 bases and J by 1 base, 8 bases remained unmatched. The CDR3 has 18 residues. This CDR3 reads CASRILTSGGQNTGELFF. Here the CDR3 DNA reads TGTGCCAGTAGGATCCTGACTAGCGGGGGGCAGAACACCGGGGAGCTGTTTTTT.

CDR3 sequence: CALTVSYEQYF. CDR3 bases: TGTGCACTCACAGTCTCCTACGAGCAGTACTTC. The J gene is TRBJ2-7, the V gene TRBV2; unclear D gene. Looked up from germline, CDR1 is SNHLY and CDR2 is FYNNEI. This CDR3 region has 11 residues. Filled out from reference TRBV2 and TRBJ2-7, the complete variable domain reads EPEVTQTPSHQVTQMGQEVILRCVPISNHLYFYWYRQILGQKVEFLVSFYNNEISEKSEIFDDQFSVERPDGSNFTLKIRSTKLEDSAMYFCALTVSYEQYFGPGTRLTVT.

The chain joins TRBV5-4 to TRBJ2-7, with TRBD1 matching over 10 bases. Germline lookup yields CDR1 SGHNT and CDR2 YYREEE (reference sequence). The length of the CDR3 is 14 residues. V gave up 2 bases and J gave up 4 bases; unmatched junction bases: 3. In nucleotides, the CDR3 is TGTGCCAGCAGCTTCGACAGGGGGCCATACGAGCAGTACTTC. Translating it yields CASSFDRGPYEQYF.

This rearrangement joins TRBV27 to TRBJ1-5; a weak D match, TRBD1 (6 bases). Germline values: CDR1 MNHEY, CDR2 SMNVEV (reference sequence). Trimming left V 10 bases short and J 7 bases short, with 11 bases between. This CDR3 contains 11 residues. CDR3 in DNA: TGTGCCATCCCCGGACAGCAGCCCCAGCATTTT. This translates into CAIPGQQPQHF.

The rearrangement uses TRBV2 and TRBJ1-5; 9 nucleotides match TRBD1. The CDR3 covers 18 residues. Per germline, CDR1 SNHLY and CDR2 FYNNEI. With 5 bases clipped from V and 2 bases from J, the junction kept 13 bases outside the gene matches. DNA of the CDR3: TGTGCCAGCAGTTTTCCTTCCGGGACAGGGTTTGGCAATCAGCCCCAGCATTTT. Translated, it gives CASSFPSGTGFGNQPQHF.

V gene TRBV6-1 combines with J gene TRBJ1-5; 8 positions agree with TRBD1. Trimming removed 2 bases from V and 1 base from J; junction bases left unmatched: 7. Germline V CDR1 and CDR2: MNHNS, SASEGT. The CDR3 covers 17 residues. DNA of the CDR3: TGTGCCAGCAGTGAAAGGCCTTCAGGGGGCAGCAATCAGCCCCAGCATTTT. This encodes CASSERPSGGSNQPQHF.

This chain joins TRBV5-1 and TRBJ2-2; no definite D call. V lost 0 bases and J 0 bases, leaving 12 bases between the germline ends. CDR1 and CDR2 (germline): SGHRS, YFSETQ. The CDR3 consists of 17 residues. CDR3 nucleotides: TGCGCCAGCAGCTTGGAATCGAGCGTTGCGAACACCGGGGAGCTGTTTTTT. It specifies CASSLESSVANTGELFF.

This chain connects TRBV28 to TRBJ1-3, with D tentatively TRBD1 (5 bases). Trimming left V 6 bases short and J 0 bases short, with 18 bases between. Germline CDR1 MDHEN, CDR2 SYDVKM. The CDR3 loop spans 17 amino acids. The CDR3 here is CASRTAWQGYSGNTIYF. Here the CDR3 DNA reads TGTGCCAGCAGAACAGCATGGCAGGGATACTCTGGAAACACCATATATTTT.

V usage is TRBV5-1 and J usage is TRBJ2-3, with D possibly TRBD2 on 5 matching bases. Germline V CDR1 and CDR2: SGHRS, YFSETQ. Trimming removed 6 bases at V and 2 bases at J, with 13 bases between. The CDR3 runs 14 residues. CDR3 bases: TGCGCCAGCAAGGTAGGGAGTGCCACAGATACGCAGTATTTT. Translated: CASKVGSATDTQYF.

The chain combines TRBV7-2 with TRBJ2-2; the match to TRBD2 covers 8 bases. In germline, CDR1 is SGHTA, CDR2 FQGNSA. This CDR3 region has 15 residues. V dropped 5 bases and J dropped 1; count of bases not matched to a gene: 3. The DNA for the CDR3 is TGTGCCAGCAGCCCGACTAGCGAGAACACCGGGGAGCTGTTTTTT. Encoded protein: CASSPTSENTGELFF.

This clone was counted a few times. V is TRBV7-2 and J is TRBJ2-2; TRBD1 might be the D (7 bases). The CDR3 consists of 15 residues. Trimming took 4 bases from V and 6 from J, leaving 15 bases between them. Germline V gene sequence: CDR1 SGHTA, CDR2 FQGNSA. CDR3 sequence (DNA): TGTGCCAGCAGCTCTAACAGGGGAGGCGCCGGGGAGCTGTTTTTT. This codes for CASSSNRGGAGELFF.

CDR3 sequence reads: CASSATSGRFSVFF. Written as DNA, the CDR3 is TGTGCCAGCAGCGCGACTAGCGGGAGGTTTAGCGTTTTCTTC. This chain connects TRBV2 to TRBJ2-1; 13 bases align to TRBD2. The CDR3 length is 14 residues. J was trimmed by 16 bases and V by 6 bases; bases with no gene match: 12. Germline CDR1 reads SNHLY; CDR2 reads FYNNEI.

V usage is TRBV5-1 and J usage is TRBJ1-2, with D possibly TRBD1 on 6 matching bases. The germline gives CDR1 SGHRS, CDR2 YFSETQ. The V gene lost 2 bases and the J gene lost 7 bases, with 12 bases spanning the gap. The CDR3 extends over 13 amino acids. The CDR3 reads CASSFNREFGYTF. CDR3 nucleotides: TGCGCCAGCAGCTTTAACAGGGAATTTGGCTACACCTTC.

This clone has a handful of counts. The chain joins TRBV29-1 to TRBJ2-1; 12 positions match TRBD2. CDR3 length equals 18 residues. Germline loops: CDR1 SQVTM, CDR2 ANQGSEA. V lost 4 bases, J lost 7 bases, and 17 bases stayed unmatched. The CDR3 loop reads CSVVGLAGGLAGGNEQFF. The CDR3 DNA follows: TGCAGCGTTGTTGGGCTAGCGGGAGGGCTGGCAGGGGGGAATGAGCAGTTCTTC.

This rearrangement joins TRBV3-1 (or the pseudogene TRBV3-2) to TRBJ2-1, with a possible D match to TRBD1 (5 bases). V was shortened by 3 bases and J by 9 bases, with 15 bases between the two germline ends. The CDR3 length is 14 residues. Germline V gene lookup returns CDR1 LGHDT and CDR2 YNNKEL (reference sequence). The CDR3: CASSHRQGGVEQFF. CDR3 nucleotides: TGTGCCAGCAGCCACCGGCAGGGTGGCGTTGAGCAGTTCTTC.

Note on this clone: The sample holds other DNA sequences that translate to the same CDR3. This chain uses TRBV24-1 with TRBJ1-2; TRBD1 matches 8 bases. Per the germline V gene, CDR1 is KGHDR and CDR2 is SFDVKD. The V and J ends lost 2 bases and 4 bases, in that order; junction bases with no gene match: 5. CDR3 length: 15 amino acids. The CDR3 DNA follows: TGTGCCACCAGTGATTCGCGGACAGGGAGCTATGGCTACACCTTC. Its translation is CATSDSRTGSYGYTF.

V usage is TRBV12-2 and J usage is TRBJ2-1; the table's D call, TRBD2, has no DNA check behind it. TRBV12-2 represents a pseudogene. CDR3 length: 15 residues. Here the CDR3 reads CASRLGGSRHNEQFF. The CDR3 nucleotides are TGTGCAAGTCGCCTAGGTGGGAGTCGACACAATGAGCAGTTCTTC.